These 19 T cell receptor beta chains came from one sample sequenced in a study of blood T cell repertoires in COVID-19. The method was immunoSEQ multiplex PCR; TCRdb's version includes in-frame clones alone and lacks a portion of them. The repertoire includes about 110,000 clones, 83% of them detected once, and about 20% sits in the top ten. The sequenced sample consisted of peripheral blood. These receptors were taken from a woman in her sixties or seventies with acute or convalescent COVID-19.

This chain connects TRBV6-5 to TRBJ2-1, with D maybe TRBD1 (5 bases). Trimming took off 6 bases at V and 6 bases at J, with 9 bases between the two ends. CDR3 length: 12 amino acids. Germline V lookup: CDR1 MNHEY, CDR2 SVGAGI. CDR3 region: CASRPTGNEQFF. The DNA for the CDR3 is TGTGCCAGCAGACCTACAGGCAATGAGCAGTTCTTC.

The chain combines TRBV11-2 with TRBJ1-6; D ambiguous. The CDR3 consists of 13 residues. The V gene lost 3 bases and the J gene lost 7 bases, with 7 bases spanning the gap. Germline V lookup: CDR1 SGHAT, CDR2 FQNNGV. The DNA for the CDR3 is TGTGCCAGCAGCTTGACCGGGAATTCACCCCTCCACTTT. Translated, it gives CASSLTGNSPLHF.

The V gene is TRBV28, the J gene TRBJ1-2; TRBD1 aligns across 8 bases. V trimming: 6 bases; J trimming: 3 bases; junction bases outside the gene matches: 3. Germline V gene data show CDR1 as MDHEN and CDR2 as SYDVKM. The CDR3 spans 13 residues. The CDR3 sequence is CASRSGGDYGYTF. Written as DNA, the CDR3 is TGTGCCAGCAGATCAGGGGGCGACTATGGCTACACCTTC.

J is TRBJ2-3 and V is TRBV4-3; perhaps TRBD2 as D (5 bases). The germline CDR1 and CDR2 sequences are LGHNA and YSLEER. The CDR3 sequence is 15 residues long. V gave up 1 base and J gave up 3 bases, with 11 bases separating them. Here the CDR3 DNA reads TGCGCCAGCAGCCAAGCTCTAGCTTGGACAGATACGCAGTATTTT. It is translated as CASSQALAWTDTQYF.

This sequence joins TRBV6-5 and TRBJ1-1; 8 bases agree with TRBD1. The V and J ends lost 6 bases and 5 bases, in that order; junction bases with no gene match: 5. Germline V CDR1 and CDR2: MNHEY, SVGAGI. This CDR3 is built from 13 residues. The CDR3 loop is CASSRGDRTEAFF. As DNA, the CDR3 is TGTGCCAGCAGCCGAGGGGACAGGACTGAAGCTTTCTTT.

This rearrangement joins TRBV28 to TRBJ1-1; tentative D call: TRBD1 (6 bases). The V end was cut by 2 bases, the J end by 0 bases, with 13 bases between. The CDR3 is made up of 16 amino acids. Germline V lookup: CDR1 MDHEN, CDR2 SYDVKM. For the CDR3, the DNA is TGTGCCAGCAGTTTAGCACCGGGACAAGTGAACACTGAAGCTTTCTTT. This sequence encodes CASSLAPGQVNTEAFF.

CDR3 in amino acids: CASSLAPTASPGELFF. CDR3 sequence (DNA): TGTGCCAGCAGCTTAGCGCCGACAGCTTCGCCCGGGGAGCTGTTTTTT. This chain connects TRBV7-9 to TRBJ2-2; tentatively, D is TRBD1 (5 bases). V gave up 0 bases and J gave up 6 bases, with 14 bases separating them. The CDR3 is 16 amino acids. Germline-derived CDR1 and CDR2 are SEHNR and FQNEAQ (reference sequence).

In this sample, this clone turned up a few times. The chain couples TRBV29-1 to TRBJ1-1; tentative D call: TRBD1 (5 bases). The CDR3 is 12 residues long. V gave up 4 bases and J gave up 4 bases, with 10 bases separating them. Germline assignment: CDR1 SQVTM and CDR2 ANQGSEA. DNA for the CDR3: TGCAGCGTTGCTAGGGGAACCACTGAAGCTTTCTTT. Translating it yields CSVARGTTEAFF.

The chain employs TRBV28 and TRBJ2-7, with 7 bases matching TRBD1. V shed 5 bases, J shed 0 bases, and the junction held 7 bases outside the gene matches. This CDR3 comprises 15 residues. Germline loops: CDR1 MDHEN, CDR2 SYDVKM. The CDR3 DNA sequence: TGTGCCAGCAGTGGAGCACAGGGGAACTCCTACGAGCAGTACTTC. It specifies CASSGAQGNSYEQYF. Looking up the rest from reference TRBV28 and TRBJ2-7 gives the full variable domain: DVKVTQSSRYLVKRTGEKVFLECVQDMDHENMFWYRQDPGLGLRLIYFSYDVKMKEKGDIPEGYSVSREKKERFSLILESASTNQTSMYLCASSGAQGNSYEQYFGPGTRLTVT.

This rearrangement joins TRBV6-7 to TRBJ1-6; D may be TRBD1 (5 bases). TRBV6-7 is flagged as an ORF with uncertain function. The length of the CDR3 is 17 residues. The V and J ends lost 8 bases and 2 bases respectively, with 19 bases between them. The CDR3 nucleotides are TGTGCCAGCTATCGGGGGGGTCGGACCCCCTATAATTCACCCCTCCACTTT. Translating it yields CASYRGGRTPYNSPLHF.

The CDR3 here is CASSDWGRDNEQFF. CDR3 sequence (DNA): TGCGCCAGCAGTGATTGGGGGCGGGACAATGAGCAGTTCTTC. The gene calls are TRBV10-1 and TRBJ2-1, with a tentative D call TRBD1 (6 bases). Per germline, CDR1 WNHNN and CDR2 SYGVQD (reference sequence). The CDR3 is 14 amino acids. Trimming shortened V by 3 bases and J by 5 bases, and 11 bases separated the two germline ends.

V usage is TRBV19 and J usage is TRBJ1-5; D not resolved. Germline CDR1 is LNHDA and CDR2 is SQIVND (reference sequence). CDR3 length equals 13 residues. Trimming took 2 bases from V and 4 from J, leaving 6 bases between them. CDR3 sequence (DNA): TGTGCCAGTAGTATACGTCAGAATCAGCCCCAGCATTTT. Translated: CASSIRQNQPQHF.

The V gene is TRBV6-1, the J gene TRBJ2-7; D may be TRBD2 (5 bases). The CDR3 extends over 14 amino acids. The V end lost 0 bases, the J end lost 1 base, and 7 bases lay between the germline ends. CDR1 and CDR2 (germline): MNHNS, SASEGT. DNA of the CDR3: TGTGCCAGCAGTGAAGCCGGGGTGTCCTACGAGCAGTACTTC. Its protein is CASSEAGVSYEQYF.

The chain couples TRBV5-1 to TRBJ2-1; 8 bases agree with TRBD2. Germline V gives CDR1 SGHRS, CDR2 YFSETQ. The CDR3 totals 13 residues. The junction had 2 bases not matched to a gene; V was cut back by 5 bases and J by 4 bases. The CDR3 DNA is TGCGCCAGCAGACTAGCGGAATACAATGAGCAGTTCTTC. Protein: CASRLAEYNEQFF.

Here the CDR3 DNA reads TGTGCCAGCAGCTCCCTCGGGGGGGCCAACGTCCTGACTTTC. It yields the protein CASSSLGGANVLTF. V usage is TRBV7-2 and J usage is TRBJ2-6; no firm D call. Germline assignment: CDR1 SGHTA and CDR2 FQGNSA. Between the trimmed V and J ends, which lost 4 bases and 4 bases, there was a span of 8 bases. The CDR3 is 14 residues long.

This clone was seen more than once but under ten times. The CDR3 is CASRQGAGNTIYF. In nucleotides, the CDR3 is TGTGCCAGCCGACAGGGTGCTGGAAACACCATATATTTT. V gene TRBV27 combines with J gene TRBJ1-3; 7 positions agree with TRBD1. The length of the CDR3 is 13 residues. Germline V CDR1 and CDR2: MNHEY, SMNVEV (reference sequence). With 8 bases clipped from V and 2 bases from J, the junction kept 3 bases outside the gene matches.

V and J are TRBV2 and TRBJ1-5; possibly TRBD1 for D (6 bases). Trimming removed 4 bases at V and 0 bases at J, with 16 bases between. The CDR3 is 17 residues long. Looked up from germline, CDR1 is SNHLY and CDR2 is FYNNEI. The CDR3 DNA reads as TGTGCCAGCAGTGGGGCAGGGACAAGTTATAGCAATCAGCCCCAGCATTTT. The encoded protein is CASSGAGTSYSNQPQHF.

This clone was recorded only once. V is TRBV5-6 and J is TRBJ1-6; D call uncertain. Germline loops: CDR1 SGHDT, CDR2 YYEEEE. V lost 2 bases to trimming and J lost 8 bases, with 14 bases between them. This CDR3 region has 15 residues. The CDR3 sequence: CASSFGLESYSPLHF. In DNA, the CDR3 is TGTGCCAGCAGCTTTGGGCTCGAGTCATATTCACCCCTCCACTTT.

Written as DNA, the CDR3 is TGTGCCAGCCGTCTAGCGGGGGGGCATTACGAGCAGTACTTC. This gives the protein CASRLAGGHYEQYF. V usage is TRBV7-2 and J usage is TRBJ2-7; TRBD2 matches 12 bases. This CDR3 spans 14 amino acids. The junction had 6 bases not matched to a gene; V was cut back by 8 bases and J by 4 bases. The germline V gene has CDR1 SGHTA and CDR2 FQGNSA.